Shown below are 26 T cell receptor beta chains from a single sample sequenced in a study of esophageal squamous cell carcinoma under preoperative chemotherapy. TCRdb redid the calling of the PCR reads with MiXCR, one entry per CDR3 protein. The sample holds just over 30,000 distinct CDR3 sequences, roughly half seen once. Time point: before preoperative PTX-NDP chemotherapy. The material was obtained from a patient given preoperative chemotherapy. The receptors derive from a human donor with esophageal squamous cell carcinoma. The donor label of this sample is uncertain.

The V and J genes are TRBV7-3 and TRBJ2-1; possibly TRBD2 for D (5 bases). The V and J ends lost 4 bases and 4 bases respectively, with 14 bases between them. The CDR3 contains 15 residues. Germline V lookup: CDR1 SGHTA, CDR2 FQGTGA. The CDR3 DNA is TGTGCCAGCAGCTCCACTAGAAGTGCTTACAATGAGCAGTTCTTC. This codes for CASSSTRSAYNEQFF. Full variable domain (remainder filled in from reference TRBV7-3 and TRBJ2-1): GAGVSQTPSNKVTEKGKYVELRCDPISGHTALYWYRQSLGQGPEFLIYFQGTGAADDSGLPNDRFFAVRPEGSVSTLKIQRTERGDSAVYLCASSSTRSAYNEQFFGPGTRLTVL.

Concerning this clonotype itself: A read error may produce the germline difference seen at one junction end. J is TRBJ2-3 and V is TRBV7-2; TRBD2 aligns across 8 bases. Germline V gene data show CDR1 as SGHTA and CDR2 as FQGNSA. This CDR3 region has 17 residues. The DNA for the CDR3 is TGTGCCAGCAGCGTGGGGCTAGCGGGCCGTGGCCCAGATACCCAGTATTTC. Encoded protein: CASSVGLAGRGPDTQYF.

The genes are TRBV4-1 and TRBJ2-1; 14 positions agree with TRBD2. Losses at the gene ends were 5 bases for V and 10 bases for J; bases not matched to a gene: 7. Germline assignment: CDR1 MGHRA and CDR2 YSYEKL. This CDR3 spans 15 amino acids. In DNA form, the CDR3 reads TGCGCCAGCAGCTTTGGGACTAGCGGGAGCTACGAGCAGTTCTTC. The encoded protein is CASSFGTSGSYEQFF.

The rearrangement links TRBV11-2 to TRBJ2-4; D tentatively fits TRBD1 or TRBD2 (6 bases each). The J call is in doubt because the DNA end fits TRBJ2-5 better. Germline V gene lookup returns CDR1 SGHAT and CDR2 FQNNGV. This CDR3 is built from 22 residues. CDR3 in DNA: TGTGCCAGCAGCTTAGATACAGGGTGGGCGGCATCCGGGGGCCGTGACAAAGAGACCCAGTACTTC. This encodes CASSLDTGWAASGGRDKETQYF.

As concerns this clonotype: An end of the junction does not agree with germline; a read error may underlie this. The chain is built from TRBV6-1 and TRBJ2-3; D might be TRBD2 (6 bases). This CDR3 has 16 amino acids. Germline V gives CDR1 MNHNS, CDR2 SASEGT. CDR3 protein: CASAGFGGSYPETQYF. As DNA, the CDR3 is TGTGCCAGCGCGGGGTTTGGGGGAAGCTACCCAGAGACGCAGTATTTC.

The chain links TRBV11-3 to TRBJ2-5; D ambiguous. CDR3 length equals 12 residues. Germline V gene sequence: CDR1 SGHNT, CDR2 YENEEA. V lost 5 bases to trimming and J lost 3 bases, with 7 bases between them. The CDR3 DNA is TGTGCCAGCAGCCCCCATGAAGAGACCCAGTACTTC. Its translation: CASSPHEETQYF.

Of note for this clonotype: The CDR3 ends on some other residue instead of the conserved phenylalanine or tryptophan, so this is likely a read error. The DNA is left out, because the CDR3 cannot be placed on it with certainty; the CDR3 is given as TCRdb lists it. V is TRBV11-3 and J is TRBJ2-5; the table's D call, TRBD2, has no DNA check behind it. CDR1 and CDR2 (germline): SGHNT, YENEEA. Ends included, the CDR3 has 20 residues. CDR3 sequence: CASSLDRGSSGRTAATSQFS.

Relative to its sample, this clonotype is medium-sized. The genes are TRBV7-3 and TRBJ2-3; the match to TRBD2 covers 10 bases. The V gene's germline CDR1 is SGHTA and CDR2 FQGTGA. CDR3 length: 14 residues. V shed 6 bases and J 8 bases; nucleotides not matched to a gene: 8. The CDR3 bases are TGTGCCAGCAGTACAGGACTAGCGGCTGGTACGCAGTATTTT. Protein product: CASSTGLAAGTQYF. The full variable domain, completed using reference TRBV7-3 and TRBJ2-3, is GAGVSQTPSNKVTEKGKYVELRCDPISGHTALYWYRQSLGQGPEFLIYFQGTGAADDSGLPNDRFFAVRPEGSVSTLKIQRTERGDSAVYLCASSTGLAAGTQYFGPGTRLTVL.

V gene TRBV7-2 combines with J gene TRBJ2-3; the match to TRBD2 covers 9 bases. Germline V gene lookup returns CDR1 SGHTA and CDR2 FQGNSA. The CDR3 spans 15 residues. Trimming removed 5 bases from V and 12 bases from J; junction bases left unmatched: 15. CDR3 loop: CASSTGTSSTDTQYF. In DNA, the CDR3 is TGTGCCAGCAGCACCGGGACTAGCTCGACAGACACTCAGTATTTT.

This clonotype showed up many times. This rearrangement joins TRBV11-2 to TRBJ1-6; D is undetermined. Germline lookup yields CDR1 SGHAT and CDR2 FQNNGV. V lost 0 bases, J lost 13 bases, and 10 bases lay in between. CDR3 size: 13 residues. The CDR3 spells CASSLDRREPLHF. The CDR3 DNA sequence: TGTGCCAGCAGCTTAGACAGGAGGGAGCCCCTCCACTTT.

This chain connects TRBV7-6 to TRBJ2-5; 8 bases map to TRBD2. Germline CDR1 and CDR2: SGHVS and FNYEAQ. Losses at the gene ends were 5 bases for V and 0 bases for J; bases not matched to a gene: 11. The CDR3 length is 17 residues. The CDR3 sequence is CASSAGGGGRDQETQYF. The DNA of the CDR3 is TGTGCCAGCAGCGCGGGGGGCGGGGGCCGTGACCAAGAGACCCAGTACTTC.

This clonotype was seen just once. The chain combines TRBV7-2 with TRBJ2-5; D might be TRBD1 or TRBD2, each matching 5 bases. The CDR3 consists of 13 residues. CDR1 is SGHTA, CDR2 FQGNSA, per germline. This CDR3 is CGSGPRGGETQYF. The CDR3 coding sequence is TGTGGGAGCGGCCCCCGGGGCGGAGAGACCCAGTACTTC.

The V gene is TRBV3-1, the J gene TRBJ2-1; 9 bases map to TRBD2. The J call may be faulty, since TRBJ2-7 better matches the DNA end. The CDR3 extends over 14 amino acids. CDR1 LGHDT and CDR2 YNNKEL come from the germline V gene (reference sequence). In nucleotides, the CDR3 is TGTGCCAGCAGCCAAAGACTAGCGGAATACGAGCAGTACTTC. Translated, it gives CASSQRLAEYEQYF.

This clonotype has at least ten counts. The chain uses TRBV7-6 and TRBJ2-1; TRBD1 matches 7 bases. CDR3 length: 15 amino acids. V lost 1 base and J lost 10; bases outside the gene matches: 10. Germline loops: CDR1 SGHVS, CDR2 FNYEAQ. CDR3 protein: CASSLVQGSVYEQFF. CDR3 nucleotide sequence: TGTGCCAGCAGCTTAGTACAGGGGTCTGTCTACGAGCAGTTCTTC.

With regard to this clonotype: As the CDR3 is not closed by the conserved phenylalanine or tryptophan, this likely results from a read error. This sequence joins TRBV6-1 and TRBJ2-5, with D perhaps assigned TRBD1 or TRBD2 (7 bases each). With the DNA end fitting TRBJ2-1 better, the J assignment may be wrong. There are 13 residues in the CDR3. The germline gives CDR1 MNHNS, CDR2 SASEGT. CDR3 DNA: TGTGCCAGCAGTACGCAGGGGGGGGAGACCCAGTTCTTG. It encodes CASSTQGGETQFL.

This clonotype qualifies as medium-sized. The rearrangement uses TRBV7-2 and TRBJ2-3; D gene unclear. The CDR3 covers 14 residues. V was trimmed by 0 bases and J by 2 bases, leaving 6 bases between them. Germline CDR1 reads SGHTA; CDR2 reads FQGNSA. Here the CDR3 DNA reads TGTGCCAGCAGCTTAGCGGGCCCCACAGATACGCAGTATTTT. This gives the protein CASSLAGPTDTQYF.

This clonotype has a single count. A read error may account for a junction end that differs from germline. V gene TRBV12-3 or TRBV12-4 combines with J gene TRBJ2-2; D is possibly TRBD2 (5 bases). This CDR3 contains 15 residues. The CDR3 loop is CARGFTAVNTGEQFF. The DNA of the CDR3 is TGTGCCAGGGGTTTTACAGCAGTGAACACCGGGGAGCAGTTTTTT.

The chain joins TRBV7-2 to TRBJ1-1, with a possible D match to TRBD1 (5 bases). This CDR3 has 13 amino acids. V was clipped by 2 bases and J by 8 bases, with 12 bases between them. Germline values: CDR1 SGHTA, CDR2 FQGNSA. The CDR3 is CASSLSGALEAFF. The DNA of the CDR3 is TGTGCCAGCAGCTTAAGCGGGGCTTTAGAAGCTTTCTTT.

This clonotype has at least ten counts. The rearrangement uses TRBV12-3 or TRBV12-4 and TRBJ2-2; 9 bases align to TRBD1. This CDR3 contains 15 residues. V trimming: 5 bases; J trimming: 4 bases; junction bases outside the gene matches: 5. DNA for the CDR3: TGTGCCAGCAGTCGGACAGGGGCGGGCACCGGGGAGCTGTTTTTT. This sequence encodes CASSRTGAGTGELFF.

This clonotype was detected once. The junction differs from germline at one of its ends, possibly a read error. The rearrangement links TRBV27 to TRBJ2-3; D perhaps matches TRBD2 (5 bases). Looked up from germline, CDR1 is MNHEY and CDR2 is SMNVEV (reference sequence). This CDR3 has 15 residues. In DNA form, the CDR3 reads TGTGCCAGCAGTTTGTCCGAGGGCAGTACAGAGACGCAGTATTTT. Protein: CASSLSEGSTETQYF.

V and J are TRBV6-5 and TRBJ2-4, with D uncertain. V lost 2 bases and J 13 bases, leaving 15 bases between the germline ends. This CDR3 contains 13 residues. Germline CDR1 reads MNHEY; CDR2 reads SVGAGI. The CDR3 spells CASSYDRQNGQYF. For the CDR3, the DNA is TGTGCCAGCAGTTACGACCGGCAGAACGGGCAGTACTTC.

The chain uses TRBV7-3 and TRBJ2-4, with D perhaps matching TRBD2 (6 bases). The CDR3 totals 16 residues. Germline V gene lookup returns CDR1 SGHTA and CDR2 FQGTGA. V was shortened by 5 bases and J by 13 bases, with 27 bases between the two germline ends. CDR3 DNA: TGTGCCAGCAGCGCCACGGGGGTGTCAATCAAAAACACGCAGTACTTC. Translation gives CASSATGVSIKNTQYF.

This clonotype has only a few counts. V gene TRBV6-1 combines with J gene TRBJ2-5; D is uncertain. V lost 7 bases and J lost 9, with 6 bases in between. There are 9 residues in the CDR3. CDR1 MNHNS and CDR2 SASEGT come from the germline V gene. The CDR3 DNA reads TGTGCCAGCACCCCCCCCCAGTACTTC. It encodes CASTPPQYF.

The gene calls are TRBV12-3 or TRBV12-4 and TRBJ2-1, with TRBD1 matching 10 bases. V dropped 1 base and J dropped 14; count of bases not matched to a gene: 5. The CDR3 runs 13 residues. The CDR3: CASSLGTGGWKFF. The CDR3 DNA sequence: TGTGCCAGCAGTTTAGGGACAGGGGGTTGGAAGTTCTTC.

Ten or more counts support this clonotype. The chain couples TRBV5-6 to TRBJ2-3; D is perhaps TRBD1 (5 bases). This CDR3 is built from 15 residues. Between the trimmed V and J ends, which lost 5 bases and 2 bases, there was a span of 15 bases. Looked up from germline, CDR1 is SGHDT and CDR2 is YYEEEE. The CDR3 region has the DNA TGTGCCAGCAGTACCGGACACCTAACCACAGATACGCAGTATTTT. The encoded protein is CASSTGHLTTDTQYF.

The gene calls are TRBV11-1 and TRBJ2-3, with 7 nucleotides matching TRBD1. The CDR3 loop spans 13 amino acids. CDR1 is SGHAT and CDR2 is FQDESV in the germline V gene (reference sequence). The trim removed 8 bases at V and 14 bases at J, leaving 16 bases unmatched. The CDR3 DNA reads TGTGCCAGCCGAGCCAAGACAGGGCAGAAGCTGTATTTT. This encodes CASRAKTGQKLYF.